This entry is about one T cell receptor beta chain. These data originate in a study of blood T cell repertoires in COVID-19. Authors' methods: Quantification of nucleated cells was approximated via reference gene primer amplification. Method: immunoSEQ multiplex PCR; TCRdb's copy keeps in-frame clones and lacks some. V and J calls and clone size are given by that table; D and trimming were obtained from the DNA. This table has hundreds of thousands of clones, around 85% appearing once. The CDR3 consists of 13 residues. The V and J ends lost 4 bases and 4 bases respectively, with 10 bases between them. Germline V gene data show CDR1 as LGHDT and CDR2 as YNNKEL (reference sequence).

The specimen sequenced was peripheral blood. The receptor was derived from a woman between 50 and 59 years old with acute or convalescent COVID-19. The chain carries TRBV3-1 (or the pseudogene TRBV3-2) and TRBJ1-2; D is unclear. The CDR3 region has the DNA TGTGCCAGCAGCCCAAGCCTTGCCTATGGCTACACCTTC. Translation: CASSPSLAYGYTF.